Below are 2 T cell receptor beta chains sequenced from a single sample in a study of long-term antiretroviral therapy in people with HIV. immunoSEQ v3.0 was run at survey level. The assay was immunoSEQ multiplex PCR, and TCRdb's table has in-frame clones only and misses some. The sample yields about 28,000 clones, 75% to 90% seen once. The material was unsorted PBMCs, obtained 2.7 to 2.9 years after starting antiretroviral therapy. These receptors were obtained from a man in his thirties or forties with HIV.

The rearrangement joins TRBV9 to TRBJ2-3, with 8 bases lining up with TRBD2. The CDR3 is 17 residues long. The trim removed 3 bases at V and 0 bases at J, leaving 9 bases unmatched. Germline CDR1 is SGDLS and CDR2 is YYNGEE. This CDR3 is CASSGDSGTYSTDTQYF. Here the CDR3 DNA reads TGTGCCAGCAGCGGAGATAGCGGGACTTATAGCACAGATACGCAGTATTTT.

In this sample, this clone turned up a few times. J is TRBJ1-2 and V is TRBV2, with TRBD1 identical over 7 bases. The CDR3 is 14 residues long. The germline V gene has CDR1 SNHLY and CDR2 FYNNEI. Trimming at V came to 5 bases and at J to 3 bases, leaving 6 bases not matched to a gene. The CDR3 DNA follows: TGTGCCAGCAGTCCCAGGGGGAACCACTATGGCTACACCTTC. Translated, it gives CASSPRGNHYGYTF.